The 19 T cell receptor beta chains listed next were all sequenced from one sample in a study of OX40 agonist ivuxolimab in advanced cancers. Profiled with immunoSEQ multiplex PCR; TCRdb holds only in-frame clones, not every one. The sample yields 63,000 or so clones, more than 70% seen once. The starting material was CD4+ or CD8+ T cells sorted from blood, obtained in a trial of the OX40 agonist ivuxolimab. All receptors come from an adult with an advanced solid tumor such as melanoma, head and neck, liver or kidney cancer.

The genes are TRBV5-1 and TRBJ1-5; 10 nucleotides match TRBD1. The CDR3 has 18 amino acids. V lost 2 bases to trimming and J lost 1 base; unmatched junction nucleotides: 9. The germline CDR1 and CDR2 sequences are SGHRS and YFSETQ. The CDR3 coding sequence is TGCGCCAGCAGCTTATTGCCCGGGACAGGGGCGAGCAATCAGCCCCAGCATTTT. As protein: CASSLLPGTGASNQPQHF.

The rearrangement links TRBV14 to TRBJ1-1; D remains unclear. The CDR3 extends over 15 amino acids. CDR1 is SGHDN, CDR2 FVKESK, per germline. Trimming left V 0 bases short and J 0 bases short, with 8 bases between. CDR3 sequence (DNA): TGTGCCAGCAGCCAAGATCTCGACCTGAACACTGAAGCTTTCTTT. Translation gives CASSQDLDLNTEAFF.

Here the CDR3 DNA reads TGTGCCAGCAGCCCCCAGAGTACTCCGGGCACTGAAGCTTTCTTT. This gives the protein CASSPQSTPGTEAFF. The chain uses TRBV7-2 and TRBJ1-1; D gene ambiguous. Germline V gene data show CDR1 as SGHTA and CDR2 as FQGNSA. This CDR3 comprises 15 residues. V was clipped by 5 bases and J by 4 bases, with 17 bases between them.

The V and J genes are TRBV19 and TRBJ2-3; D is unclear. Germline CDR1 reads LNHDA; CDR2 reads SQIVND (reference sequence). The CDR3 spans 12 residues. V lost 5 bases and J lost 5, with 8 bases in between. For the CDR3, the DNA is TGTGCCAGTAGTTTTCTGGGAGATACGCAGTATTTT. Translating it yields CASSFLGDTQYF.

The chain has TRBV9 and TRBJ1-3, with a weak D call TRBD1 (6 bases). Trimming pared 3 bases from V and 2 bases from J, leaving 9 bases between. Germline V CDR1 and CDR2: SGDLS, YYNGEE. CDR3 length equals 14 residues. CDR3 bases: TGTGCCAGCAGCGCCGGGGGGCCTGGAAACACCATATATTTT. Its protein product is CASSAGGPGNTIYF. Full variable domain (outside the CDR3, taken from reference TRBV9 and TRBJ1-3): DSGVTQTPKHLITATGQRVTLRCSPRSGDLSVYWYQQSLDQGLQFLIQYYNGEERAKGNILERFSAQQFPDLHSELNLSSLELGDSALYFCASSAGGPGNTIYFGEGSWLTVV.

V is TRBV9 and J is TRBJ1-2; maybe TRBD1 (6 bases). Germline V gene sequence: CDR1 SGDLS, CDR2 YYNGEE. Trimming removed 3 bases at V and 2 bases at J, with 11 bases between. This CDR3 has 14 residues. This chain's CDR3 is CASSARTVNYGYTF. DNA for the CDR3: TGTGCCAGCAGCGCCCGGACAGTAAACTATGGCTACACCTTC.

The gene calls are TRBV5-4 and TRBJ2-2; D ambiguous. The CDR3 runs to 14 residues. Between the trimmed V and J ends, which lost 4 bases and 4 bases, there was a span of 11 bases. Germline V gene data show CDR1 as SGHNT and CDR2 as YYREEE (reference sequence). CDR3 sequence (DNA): TGTGCCAGCAGCGTCTATGGATCCACCGGGGAGCTGTTTTTT. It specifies CASSVYGSTGELFF.

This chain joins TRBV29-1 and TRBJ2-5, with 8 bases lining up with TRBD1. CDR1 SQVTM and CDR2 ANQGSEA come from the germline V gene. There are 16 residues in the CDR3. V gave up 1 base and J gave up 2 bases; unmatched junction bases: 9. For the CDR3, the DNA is TGCAGCGTTGAAGGGACAGGGTACCCCCTACAAGAGACCCAGTACTTC. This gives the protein CSVEGTGYPLQETQYF.

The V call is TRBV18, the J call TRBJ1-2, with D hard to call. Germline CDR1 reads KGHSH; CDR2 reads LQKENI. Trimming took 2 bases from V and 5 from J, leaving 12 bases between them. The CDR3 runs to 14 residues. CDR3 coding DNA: TGTGCCAGCTCACCAATGGGCAGTCAGTATGGCTACACCTTC. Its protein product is CASSPMGSQYGYTF.

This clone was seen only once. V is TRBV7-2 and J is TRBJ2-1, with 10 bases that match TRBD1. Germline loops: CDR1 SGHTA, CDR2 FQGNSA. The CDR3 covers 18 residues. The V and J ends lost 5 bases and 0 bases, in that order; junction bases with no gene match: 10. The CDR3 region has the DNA TGTGCCAGCAGCCACCGGGACAGGGGCGAACTCTCCTACAATGAGCAGTTCTTC. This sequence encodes CASSHRDRGELSYNEQFF.

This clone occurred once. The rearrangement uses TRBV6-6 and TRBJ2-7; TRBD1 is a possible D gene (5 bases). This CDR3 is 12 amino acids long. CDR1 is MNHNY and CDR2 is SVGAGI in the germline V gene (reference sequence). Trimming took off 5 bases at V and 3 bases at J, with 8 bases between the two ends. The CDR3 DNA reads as TGTGCCAGCAGTAAGGGGTTCTACGAGCAGTACTTC. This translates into CASSKGFYEQYF.

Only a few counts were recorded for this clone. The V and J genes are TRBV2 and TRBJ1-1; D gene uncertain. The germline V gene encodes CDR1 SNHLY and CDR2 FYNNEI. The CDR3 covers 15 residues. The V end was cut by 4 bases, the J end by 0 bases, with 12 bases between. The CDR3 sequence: CASSVAGPMNTEAFF. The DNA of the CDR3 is TGTGCCAGCAGTGTGGCGGGTCCCATGAACACTGAAGCTTTCTTT.

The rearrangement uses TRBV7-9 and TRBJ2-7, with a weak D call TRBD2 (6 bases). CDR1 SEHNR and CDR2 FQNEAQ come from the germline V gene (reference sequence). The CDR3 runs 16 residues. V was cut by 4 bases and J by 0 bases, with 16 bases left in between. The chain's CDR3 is CASSSAGRLDSYEQYF. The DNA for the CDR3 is TGTGCCAGCAGCTCTGCGGGACGATTAGACTCCTACGAGCAGTACTTC. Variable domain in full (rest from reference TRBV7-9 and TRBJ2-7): DTGVSQNPRHKITKRGQNVTFRCDPISEHNRLYWYRQTLGQGPEFLTYFQNEAQLEKSRLLSDRFSAERPKGSFSTLEIQRTEQGDSAMYLCASSSAGRLDSYEQYFGPGTRLTVT.

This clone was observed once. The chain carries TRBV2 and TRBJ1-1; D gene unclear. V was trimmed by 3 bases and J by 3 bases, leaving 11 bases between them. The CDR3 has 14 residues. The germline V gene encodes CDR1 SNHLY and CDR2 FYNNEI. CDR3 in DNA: TGTGCCAGCAGTGATATTCTGGGCGACACTGAAGCTTTCTTT. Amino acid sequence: CASSDILGDTEAFF.

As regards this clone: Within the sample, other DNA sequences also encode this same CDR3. In nucleotides, the CDR3 is TGTGCCAGCAGCGCGGGGCAGTTTAACTACGAGCAGTACTTC. This sequence encodes CASSAGQFNYEQYF. The genes are TRBV9 and TRBJ2-7; TRBD1 or TRBD2 may be the D gene (5 bases each). CDR1 SGDLS and CDR2 YYNGEE come from the germline V gene. The V end was cut by 3 bases, the J end by 3 bases, with 13 bases between. The CDR3 length is 14 residues.

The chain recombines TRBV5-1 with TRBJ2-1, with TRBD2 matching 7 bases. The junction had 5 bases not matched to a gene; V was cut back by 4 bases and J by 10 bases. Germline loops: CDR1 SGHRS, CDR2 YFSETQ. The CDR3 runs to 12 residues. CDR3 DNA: TGCGCCAGCAGCCTACAGCGGGGAGAGCAGTTCTTC. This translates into CASSLQRGEQFF.

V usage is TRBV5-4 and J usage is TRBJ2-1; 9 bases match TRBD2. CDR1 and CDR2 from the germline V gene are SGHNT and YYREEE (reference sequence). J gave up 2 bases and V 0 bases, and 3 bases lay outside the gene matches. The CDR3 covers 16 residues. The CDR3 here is CASSLDASGTYNEQFF. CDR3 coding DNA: TGTGCCAGCAGCTTGGACGCTAGCGGGACCTACAATGAGCAGTTCTTC.

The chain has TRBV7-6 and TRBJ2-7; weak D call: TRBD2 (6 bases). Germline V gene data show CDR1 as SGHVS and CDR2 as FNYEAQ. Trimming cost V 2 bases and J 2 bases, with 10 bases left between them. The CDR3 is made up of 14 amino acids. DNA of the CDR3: TGTGCCAGCAGCTTACCGGGACTGGCCTACGAGCAGTACTTC. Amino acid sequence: CASSLPGLAYEQYF.

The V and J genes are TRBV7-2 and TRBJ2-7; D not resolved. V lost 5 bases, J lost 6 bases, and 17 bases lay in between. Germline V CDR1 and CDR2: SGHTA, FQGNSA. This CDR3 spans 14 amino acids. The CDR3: CASSLGPHPSEQYF. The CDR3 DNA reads TGTGCCAGCAGCCTCGGGCCCCACCCCAGCGAGCAGTACTTC. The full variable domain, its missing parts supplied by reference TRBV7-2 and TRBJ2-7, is GAGVSQSPSNKVTEKGKDVELRCDPISGHTALYWYRQSLGQGLEFLIYFQGNSAPDKSGLPSDRFSAERTGGSVSTLTIQRTQQEDSAVYLCASSLGPHPSEQYFGPGTRLTVT.